This record looks at one TCR beta chain sequence and its context. The CDR3 is made up of 12 amino acids. Trimming pared 7 bases from V and 2 bases from J, leaving 9 bases between. Germline loops: CDR1 SNHLY, CDR2 FYNNEI. This sample is drawn from a study of blood T cell repertoires in COVID-19. Study context: There were acute and convalescent COVID-19 samples, and they came from the United States, Italy and Spain. Nucleic acid was either cDNA or gDNA, and it came from T cells, B-cell-depleted T cells, or PBMCs.

Original handling: Reference gene primer amplification gave estimated nucleated cell counts. Libraries were prepared by immunoSEQ multiplex PCR; TCRdb keeps only in-frame clonotypes and omits some of them. V and J calls and clone size follow that table, whereas D and trimming were derived from the DNA. The sample lists just over 200,000 clones, about nine tenths occurring once. The chain couples TRBV2 to TRBJ2-7; D may be TRBD1 (5 bases). Sequencing was carried out using peripheral blood. The sequence was obtained from an elderly man with acute or convalescent COVID-19. The CDR3 sequence is CASTQGPYEQYV. The DNA of the CDR3 is TGTGCCAGCACCCAGGGTCCCTACGAGCAGTACGTC.